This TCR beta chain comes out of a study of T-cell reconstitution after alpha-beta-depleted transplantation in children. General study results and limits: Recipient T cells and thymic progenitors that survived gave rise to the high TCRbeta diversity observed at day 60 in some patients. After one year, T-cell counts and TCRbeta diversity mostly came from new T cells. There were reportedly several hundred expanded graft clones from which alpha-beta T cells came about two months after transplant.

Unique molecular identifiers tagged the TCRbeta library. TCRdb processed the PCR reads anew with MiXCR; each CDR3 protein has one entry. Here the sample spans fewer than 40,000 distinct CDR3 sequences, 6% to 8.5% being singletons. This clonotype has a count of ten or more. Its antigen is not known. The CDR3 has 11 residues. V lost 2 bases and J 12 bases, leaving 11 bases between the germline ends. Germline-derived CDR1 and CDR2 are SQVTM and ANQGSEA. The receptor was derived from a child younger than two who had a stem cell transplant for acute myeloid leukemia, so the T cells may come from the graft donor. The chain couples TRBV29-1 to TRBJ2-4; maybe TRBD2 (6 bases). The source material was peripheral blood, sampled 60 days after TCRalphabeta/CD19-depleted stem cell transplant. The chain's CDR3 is CSVERGGSQYF. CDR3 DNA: TGCAGCGTTGAACGTGGAGGGAGTCAGTACTTC.